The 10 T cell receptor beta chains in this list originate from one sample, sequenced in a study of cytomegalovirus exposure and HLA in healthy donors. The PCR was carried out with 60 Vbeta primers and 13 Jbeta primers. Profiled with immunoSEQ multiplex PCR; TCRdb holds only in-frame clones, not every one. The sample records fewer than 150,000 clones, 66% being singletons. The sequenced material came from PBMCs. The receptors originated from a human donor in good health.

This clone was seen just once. This CDR3 is CASSPRETDTQYF. CDR3 sequence (DNA): TGTGCCAGCTCTCCGAGAGAAACAGATACGCAGTATTTT. The V and J genes are TRBV25-1 and TRBJ2-3; D call uncertain. The CDR3 has 13 residues. Germline CDR1 reads MGHDK; CDR2 reads SYGVNS. The V end was cut by 8 bases, the J end by 3 bases, with 12 bases between.

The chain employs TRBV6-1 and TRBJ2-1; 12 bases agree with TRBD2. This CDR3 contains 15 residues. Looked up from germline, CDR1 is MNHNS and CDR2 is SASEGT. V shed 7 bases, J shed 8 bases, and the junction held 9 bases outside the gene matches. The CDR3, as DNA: TGTGCCAGCACTTTTAGACTAGCGGGAGAGGATGAGCAGTTCTTC. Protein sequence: CASTFRLAGEDEQFF.

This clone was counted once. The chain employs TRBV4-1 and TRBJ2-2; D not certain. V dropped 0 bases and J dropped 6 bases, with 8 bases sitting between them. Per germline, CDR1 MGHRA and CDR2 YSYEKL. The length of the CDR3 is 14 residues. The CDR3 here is CASSQDIVPGELFF. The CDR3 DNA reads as TGCGCCAGCAGCCAAGATATAGTTCCCGGGGAGCTGTTTTTT.

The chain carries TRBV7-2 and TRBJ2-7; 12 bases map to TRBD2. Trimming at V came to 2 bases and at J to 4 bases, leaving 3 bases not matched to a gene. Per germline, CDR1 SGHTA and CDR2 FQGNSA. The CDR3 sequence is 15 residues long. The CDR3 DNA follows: TGTGCCAGCAGCTTACTAGCGGGAGGGTCGTACGAGCAGTACTTC. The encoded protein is CASSLLAGGSYEQYF. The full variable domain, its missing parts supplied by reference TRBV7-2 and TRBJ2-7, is GAGVSQSPSNKVTEKGKDVELRCDPISGHTALYWYRQSLGQGLEFLIYFQGNSAPDKSGLPSDRFSAERTGGSVSTLTIQRTQQEDSAVYLCASSLLAGGSYEQYFGPGTRLTVT.

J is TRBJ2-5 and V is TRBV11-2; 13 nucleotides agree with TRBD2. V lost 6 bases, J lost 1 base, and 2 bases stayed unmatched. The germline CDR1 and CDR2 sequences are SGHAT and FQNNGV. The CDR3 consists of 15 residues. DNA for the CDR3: TGTGCCAGCAGACTAGCGGGAGGGGGCCAAGAGACCCAGTACTTC. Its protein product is CASRLAGGGQETQYF.

In DNA form, the CDR3 reads TGTGCCAGCACAGGCGGGAGAGGTCCCTACGAGCAGTACTTC. Translated, it gives CASTGGRGPYEQYF. The chain has TRBV2 and TRBJ2-7; 7 positions match TRBD2. V gave up 7 bases and J gave up 2 bases; unmatched junction bases: 8. Germline CDR1 SNHLY, CDR2 FYNNEI. The CDR3 runs to 14 residues.

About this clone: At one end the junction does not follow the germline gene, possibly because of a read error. CDR3 DNA sequence: TGTGCCAGCAGCTTAGAGGCAGGGTTTCTCGCCTTC. Its protein product is CASSLEAGFLAF. V usage is TRBV11-3 and J usage is TRBJ1-2, with a possible D match to TRBD1 (5 bases). The CDR3 is made up of 12 amino acids. CDR1 is SGHNT, CDR2 YENEEA, per germline. The full variable domain, rest sourced from reference TRBV11-3 and TRBJ1-2, is EAGVVQSPRYKIIEKKQPVAFWCNPISGHNTLYWYLQNLGQGPELLIRYENEEAVDDSQLPKDRFSAERLKGVDSTLKIQPAELGDSAVYLCASSLEAGFLAFGSGTRLTVV.

In nucleotides, the CDR3 is TGTGCCAGTAGTATGGGGACAGGGGGCGAGTGGAGCTATGGCTACACCTTC. It translates to CASSMGTGGEWSYGYTF. The rearrangement links TRBV19 to TRBJ1-2; TRBD1 matches at 12 bases. The germline CDR1 and CDR2 sequences are LNHDA and SQIVND (reference sequence). J gave up 4 bases and V 3 bases, and 9 bases lay outside the gene matches. The CDR3 extends over 17 amino acids.

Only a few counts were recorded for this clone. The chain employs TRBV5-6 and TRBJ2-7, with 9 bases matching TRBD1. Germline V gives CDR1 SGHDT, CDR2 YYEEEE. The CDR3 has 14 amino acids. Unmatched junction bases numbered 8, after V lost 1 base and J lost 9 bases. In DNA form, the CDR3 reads TGTGCCAGCAGCTTGTCCGGACAGGGGTTCGGGCAGTACTTC. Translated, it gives CASSLSGQGFGQYF.

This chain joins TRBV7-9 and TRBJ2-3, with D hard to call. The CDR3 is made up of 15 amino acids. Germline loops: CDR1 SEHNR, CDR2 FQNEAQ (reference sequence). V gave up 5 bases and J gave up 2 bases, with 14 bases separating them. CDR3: CASSQRSGSTDTQYF. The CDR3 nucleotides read TGTGCCAGCAGCCAAAGGAGTGGGTCCACAGATACGCAGTATTTT.